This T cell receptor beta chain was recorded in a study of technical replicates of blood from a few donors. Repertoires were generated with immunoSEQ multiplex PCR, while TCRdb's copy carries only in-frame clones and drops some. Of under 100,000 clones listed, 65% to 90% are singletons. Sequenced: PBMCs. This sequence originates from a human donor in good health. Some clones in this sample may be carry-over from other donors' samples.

The CDR3, as DNA: TGCGCCAGCCGATTTGGTGACAGGGCGTACAATGAGCAGTTCTTC. Its protein product is CASRFGDRAYNEQFF. The V call is TRBV5-1, the J call TRBJ2-1, with 7 bases that match TRBD1. CDR3 length: 15 amino acids. The J segment lost 4 bases and the V segment lost 7 bases, leaving 11 bases of the junction unmatched. Germline values: CDR1 SGHRS, CDR2 YFSETQ.